These 15 T cell receptor beta chains were sequenced from one sample in a study of T cell responses to AZD1222 COVID-19 vaccine. Clones were read by immunoSEQ multiplex PCR, and TCRdb kept only the in-frame ones, dropping some. This sample has over 100,000 clones, with roughly 87% found just once. Sequencing was performed on peripheral blood, taken 28 days after the second AZD1222 dose. These TCRs come from an adult who received the AZD1222 COVID-19 vaccine.

The gene calls are TRBV23-1 and TRBJ1-5; D may be TRBD1 (5 bases). TRBV23-1 counts as an open reading frame of uncertain function. V was pared by 4 bases and J by 1 base, with 17 bases between. This CDR3 comprises 17 residues. CDR3 sequence reads: CASSPADTAGSNQPQHF. CDR3 DNA sequence: TGCGCCAGCAGTCCCGCGGACACGGCAGGGAGCAATCAGCCCCAGCATTTT.

The V and J genes are TRBV7-9 and TRBJ1-6; possible D gene TRBD1, 5 bases. This CDR3 has 14 amino acids. V was trimmed by 2 bases and J by 9 bases, leaving 11 bases between them. Germline V gene lookup returns CDR1 SEHNR and CDR2 FQNEAQ (reference sequence). The CDR3 bases are TGTGCCAGCAGCTTACTTTCGGGGACTTCACCCCTCCACTTT. Its protein product is CASSLLSGTSPLHF.

V gene TRBV19 combines with J gene TRBJ2-7; the match to TRBD1 covers 8 bases. Trimming removed 3 bases from V and 3 bases from J; junction bases left unmatched: 4. Germline loops: CDR1 LNHDA, CDR2 SQIVND (reference sequence). The CDR3 has 14 amino acids. The CDR3 spells CASSIAGGYYEQYF. CDR3 bases: TGTGCCAGTAGTATTGCAGGGGGCTACTACGAGCAGTACTTC.

This clone was seen a handful of times. V is TRBV28 and J is TRBJ1-1; D is unclear. Trimming left V 6 bases short and J 4 bases short, with 12 bases between. The CDR3 consists of 13 residues. Germline lookup yields CDR1 MDHEN and CDR2 SYDVKM. In DNA, the CDR3 is TGTGCCAGCAGCCTTGGGGTCCCCACTGAAGCTTTCTTT. This encodes CASSLGVPTEAFF.

The V call is TRBV4-3, the J call TRBJ1-4; D remains ambiguous. Per germline, CDR1 LGHNA and CDR2 YSLEER. V lost 1 base, J lost 4 bases, and 10 bases lay in between. The CDR3 length is 15 residues. CDR3 sequence: CASSQAPTGNEKLFF. CDR3 nucleotides: TGCGCCAGCAGCCAAGCCCCGACGGGTAATGAAAAACTGTTTTTT.

V and J are TRBV4-1 and TRBJ2-3; D ambiguous. Germline V gene sequence: CDR1 MGHRA, CDR2 YSYEKL. V was trimmed by 0 bases and J by 6 bases, leaving 13 bases between them. This CDR3 comprises 15 residues. The CDR3 DNA is TGCGCCAGCAGCCAAGAAATACAAGTTTCCGATACGCAGTATTTT. It codes for CASSQEIQVSDTQYF.

This sequence joins TRBV28 and TRBJ1-2; 10 nucleotides agree with TRBD1. The germline V gene encodes CDR1 MDHEN and CDR2 SYDVKM. J gave up 4 bases and V 2 bases, and 1 base lay outside the gene matches. This CDR3 contains 14 residues. The CDR3 DNA reads TGTGCCAGCAGTTTAGGACAGGGGGGCTATGGCTACACCTTC. Translated, it gives CASSLGQGGYGYTF.

The chain combines TRBV4-1 with TRBJ2-5, with 11 bases that match TRBD2. V lost 1 base and J lost 4; bases outside the gene matches: 11. The CDR3 is 18 residues long. CDR1 and CDR2 from the germline V gene are MGHRA and YSYEKL. The CDR3: CASSQGLAGGGKGETQYF. The CDR3 coding sequence is TGCGCCAGCAGCCAAGGCCTAGCGGGGGGCGGCAAAGGAGAGACCCAGTACTTC.

The rearrangement joins TRBV6-2 or TRBV6-3 to TRBJ1-4; a weak D match, TRBD1 (5 bases). This CDR3 has 17 amino acids. The V gene's germline CDR1 is MNHEY and CDR2 SVGEGT. Trimming stripped 0 bases from V and 6 bases from J, with 17 bases between. The CDR3 DNA is TGTGCCAGCAGTTACTCGACGCAGGGACTAGTAGATGAAAAACTGTTTTTT. Translation gives CASSYSTQGLVDEKLFF.

The gene calls are TRBV5-1 and TRBJ2-1, with 9 bases that match TRBD2. V was clipped by 4 bases and J by 6 bases; unmatched bases: 8. The CDR3 has 15 residues. CDR1 is SGHRS and CDR2 is YFSETQ in the germline V gene. CDR3 nucleotides: TGCGCCAGCAGCGGAAGCGGGGGGCCCCTCAATGAGCAGTTCTTC. Its protein is CASSGSGGPLNEQFF.

This sequence joins TRBV6-1 and TRBJ1-4, with a possible D match to TRBD1 (6 bases). The length of the CDR3 is 15 residues. V lost 4 bases and J lost 4, with 13 bases in between. Germline V lookup: CDR1 MNHNS, CDR2 SASEGT. The CDR3 loop reads CASSGATRGNEKLFF. CDR3 nucleotides: TGTGCCAGCAGTGGAGCTACCAGGGGTAATGAAAAACTGTTTTTT.

This sequence joins TRBV5-1 and TRBJ1-1, with D tentatively TRBD1 (6 bases). Germline CDR1 is SGHRS and CDR2 is YFSETQ. V was cut by 6 bases and J by 1 base, with 10 bases left in between. This CDR3 is 13 amino acids long. Here the CDR3 reads CASMWGQNTEAFF. DNA for the CDR3: TGCGCCAGCATGTGGGGGCAGAACACTGAAGCTTTCTTT.

The chain uses TRBV7-2 and TRBJ1-4; perhaps TRBD1 as D (5 bases). The germline V and J ends were trimmed by 7 bases and 6 bases, with 18 bases remaining between them. Germline CDR1 reads SGHTA; CDR2 reads FQGNSA. The CDR3 sequence is 15 residues long. CDR3 nucleotides: TGTGCCAGCACCTTGGGATCGGGACGGCATGAAAAACTGTTTTTT. It encodes CASTLGSGRHEKLFF.

This clone was recorded only once. V usage is TRBV18 and J usage is TRBJ2-7; D unresolved. Trimming pared 2 bases from V and 5 bases from J, leaving 7 bases between. This CDR3 contains 12 residues. Germline V CDR1 and CDR2: KGHSH, LQKENI. CDR3 protein: CASSPRADEQYF. The CDR3 DNA is TGTGCCAGCTCACCAAGGGCAGACGAGCAGTACTTC.

As regards this clone: The junction does not match germline at one end; this may be a read error. The V gene is TRBV4-3, the J gene TRBJ1-1; possibly TRBD1 for D (6 bases). Germline V gene data show CDR1 as LGHNA and CDR2 as YSLEER. The CDR3 runs to 14 residues. CDR3 region: CPSSPLGGSIKAFF. The CDR3 DNA reads TGCCCCAGCAGCCCACTTGGGGGCTCGATAAAAGCTTTCTTT.